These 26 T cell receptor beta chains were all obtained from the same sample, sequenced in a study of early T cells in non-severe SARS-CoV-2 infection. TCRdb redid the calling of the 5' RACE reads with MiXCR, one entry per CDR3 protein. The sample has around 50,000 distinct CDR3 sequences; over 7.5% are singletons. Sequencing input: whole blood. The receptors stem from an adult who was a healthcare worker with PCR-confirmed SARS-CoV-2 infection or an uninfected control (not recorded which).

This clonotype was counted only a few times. DNA of the CDR3: TGTGCCAGCAGCCAAGATCGGCGGGAGGTTCGAGCCGGGGAGCTGTTTTTT. Protein sequence: CASSQDRREVRAGELFF. The V and J genes are TRBV14 and TRBJ2-2; TRBD2 agrees at 8 bases. Germline V gene lookup returns CDR1 SGHDN and CDR2 FVKESK. The trim removed 0 bases at V and 6 bases at J, leaving 9 bases unmatched. The CDR3 has 17 residues.

The CDR3 DNA sequence: TGCAGTGCCCGACTAGCGGGAGTCTACGAGCAGTACTTC. Residues: CSARLAGVYEQYF. The J gene is TRBJ2-7, the V gene TRBV20-1, with 12 positions matching TRBD2. The length of the CDR3 is 13 residues. Per germline, CDR1 DFQATT and CDR2 SNEGSKA (reference sequence). After removal of 6 bases from V and 3 bases from J, the junction contained 3 bases not matched to a gene.

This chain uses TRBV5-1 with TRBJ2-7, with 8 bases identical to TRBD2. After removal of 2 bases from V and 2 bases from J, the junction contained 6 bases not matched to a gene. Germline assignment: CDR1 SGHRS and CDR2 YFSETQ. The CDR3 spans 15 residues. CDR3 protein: CASSLETSGTYEQYF. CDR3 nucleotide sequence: TGCGCCAGCAGCTTAGAAACTAGCGGAACCTACGAGCAGTACTTC.

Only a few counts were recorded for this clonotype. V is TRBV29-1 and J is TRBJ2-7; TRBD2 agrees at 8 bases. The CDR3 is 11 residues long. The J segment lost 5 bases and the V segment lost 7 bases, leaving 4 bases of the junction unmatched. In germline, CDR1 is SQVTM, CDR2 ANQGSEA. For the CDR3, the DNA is TGCAGCGCCGGGAGGGATAACGAGCAGTACTTC. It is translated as CSAGRDNEQYF.

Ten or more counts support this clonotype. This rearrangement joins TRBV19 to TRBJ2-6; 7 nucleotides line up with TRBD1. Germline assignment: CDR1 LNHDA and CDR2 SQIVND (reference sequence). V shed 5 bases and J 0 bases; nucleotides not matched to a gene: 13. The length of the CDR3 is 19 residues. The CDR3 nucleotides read TGTGCCAGTAGTGCTCTCCGCTCGGGACAGAGCTCTGGGGCCAACGTCCTGACTTTC. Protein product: CASSALRSGQSSGANVLTF. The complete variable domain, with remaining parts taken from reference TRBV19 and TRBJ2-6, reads DGGITQSPKYLFRKEGQNVTLSCEQNLNHDAMYWYRQDPGQGLRLIYYSQIVNDFQKGDIAEGYSVSREKKESFPLTVTSAQKNPTAFYLCASSALRSGQSSGANVLTFGAGSRLTVL.

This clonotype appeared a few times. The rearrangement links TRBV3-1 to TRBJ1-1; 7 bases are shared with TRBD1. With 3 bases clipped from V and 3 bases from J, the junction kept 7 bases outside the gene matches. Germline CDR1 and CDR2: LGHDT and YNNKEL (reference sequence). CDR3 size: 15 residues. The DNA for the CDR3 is TGTGCCAGCAGCCATCCTGCCAGGGGGTACACTGAAGCTTTCTTT. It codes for CASSHPARGYTEAFF.

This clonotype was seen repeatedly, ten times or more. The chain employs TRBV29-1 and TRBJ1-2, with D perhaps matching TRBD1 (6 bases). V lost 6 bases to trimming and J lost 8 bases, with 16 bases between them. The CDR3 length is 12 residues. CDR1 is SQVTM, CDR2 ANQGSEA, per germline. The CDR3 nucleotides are TGCAGCGTGAGGCGGGGGGCGGAGGGCTACACCTTC. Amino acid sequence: CSVRRGAEGYTF.

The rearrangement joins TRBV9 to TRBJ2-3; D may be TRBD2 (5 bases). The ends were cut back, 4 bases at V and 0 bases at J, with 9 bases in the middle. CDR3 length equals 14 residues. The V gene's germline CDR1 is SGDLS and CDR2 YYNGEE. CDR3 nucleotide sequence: TGTGCCAGCAGCCCACGCGGGAGCACAGATACGCAGTATTTT. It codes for CASSPRGSTDTQYF.

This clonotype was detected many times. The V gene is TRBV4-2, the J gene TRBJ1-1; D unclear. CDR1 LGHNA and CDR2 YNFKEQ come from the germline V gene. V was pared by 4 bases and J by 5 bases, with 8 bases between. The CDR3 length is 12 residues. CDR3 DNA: TGTGCCAGCAGCCGAGTAGATACTGAAGCTTTCTTT. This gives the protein CASSRVDTEAFF.

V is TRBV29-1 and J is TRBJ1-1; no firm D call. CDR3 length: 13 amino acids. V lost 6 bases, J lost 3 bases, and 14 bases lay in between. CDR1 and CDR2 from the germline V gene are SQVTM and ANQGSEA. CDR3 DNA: TGCAGCGTCGCTCGAGGACGGGACACTGAAGCTTTCTTT. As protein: CSVARGRDTEAFF.

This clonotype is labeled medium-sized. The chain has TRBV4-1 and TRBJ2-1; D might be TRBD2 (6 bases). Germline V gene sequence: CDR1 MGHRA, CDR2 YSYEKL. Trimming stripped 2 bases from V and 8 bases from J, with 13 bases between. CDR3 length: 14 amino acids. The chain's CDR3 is CASSQTLLADEQFF. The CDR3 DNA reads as TGCGCCAGCAGCCAAACCTTACTAGCCGATGAGCAGTTCTTC.

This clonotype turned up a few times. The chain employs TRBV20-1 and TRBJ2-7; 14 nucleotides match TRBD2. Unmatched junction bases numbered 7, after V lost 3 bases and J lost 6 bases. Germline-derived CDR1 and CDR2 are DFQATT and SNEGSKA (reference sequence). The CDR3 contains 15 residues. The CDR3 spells CSARSGLAGESEQYF. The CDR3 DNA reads TGCAGTGCTAGGTCGGGACTAGCGGGAGAGAGCGAGCAGTACTTC.

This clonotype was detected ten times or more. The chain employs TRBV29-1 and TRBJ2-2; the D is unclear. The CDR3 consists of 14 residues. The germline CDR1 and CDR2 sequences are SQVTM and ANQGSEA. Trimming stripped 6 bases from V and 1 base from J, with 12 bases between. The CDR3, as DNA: TGCAGCGTCTATAAGTACCAGAACACCGGGGAGCTGTTTTTT. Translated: CSVYKYQNTGELFF.

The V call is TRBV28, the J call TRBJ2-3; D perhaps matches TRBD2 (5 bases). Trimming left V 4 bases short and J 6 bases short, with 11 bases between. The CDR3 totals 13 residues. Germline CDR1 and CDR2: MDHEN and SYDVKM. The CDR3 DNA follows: TGTGCCAGCAGTTCTCTTAGCGTGGATACGCAGTATTTT. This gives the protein CASSSLSVDTQYF.

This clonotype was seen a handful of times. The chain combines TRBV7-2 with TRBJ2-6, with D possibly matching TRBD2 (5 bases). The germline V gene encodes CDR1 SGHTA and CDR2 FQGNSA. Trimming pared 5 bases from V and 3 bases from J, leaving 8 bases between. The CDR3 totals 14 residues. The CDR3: CASSVGIGANVLTF. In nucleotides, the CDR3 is TGTGCCAGCAGCGTCGGGATTGGGGCCAACGTCCTGACTTTC.

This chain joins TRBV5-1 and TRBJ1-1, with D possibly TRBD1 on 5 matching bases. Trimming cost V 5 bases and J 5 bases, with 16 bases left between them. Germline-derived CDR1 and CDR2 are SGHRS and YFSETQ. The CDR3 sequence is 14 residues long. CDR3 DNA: TGCGCCAGCAGGTCCCAGGGCGAGGGGACTGAAGCTTTCTTT. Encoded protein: CASRSQGEGTEAFF.

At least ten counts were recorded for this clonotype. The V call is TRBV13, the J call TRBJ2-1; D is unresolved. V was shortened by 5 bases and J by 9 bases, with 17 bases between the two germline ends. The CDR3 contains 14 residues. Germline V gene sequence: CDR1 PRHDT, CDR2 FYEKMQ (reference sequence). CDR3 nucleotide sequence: TGTGCCAGCAGCCCCCGGGTCGAGATCAGTGAGCAGTTCTTC. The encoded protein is CASSPRVEISEQFF.

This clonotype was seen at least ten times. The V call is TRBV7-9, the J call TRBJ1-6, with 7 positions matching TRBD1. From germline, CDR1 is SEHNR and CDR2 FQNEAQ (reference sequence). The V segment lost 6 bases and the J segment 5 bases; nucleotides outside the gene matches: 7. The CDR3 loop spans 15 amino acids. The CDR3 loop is CASRTGTEDNSPLHF. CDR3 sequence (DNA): TGTGCCAGCAGAACCGGGACAGAAGATAATTCACCCCTCCACTTT.

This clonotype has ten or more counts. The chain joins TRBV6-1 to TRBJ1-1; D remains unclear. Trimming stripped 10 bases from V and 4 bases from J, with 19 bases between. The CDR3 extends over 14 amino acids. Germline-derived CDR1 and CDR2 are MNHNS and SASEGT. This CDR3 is CATKQASRGTEAFF. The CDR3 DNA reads TGTGCCACCAAGCAGGCCTCCCGAGGCACTGAAGCTTTCTTT.

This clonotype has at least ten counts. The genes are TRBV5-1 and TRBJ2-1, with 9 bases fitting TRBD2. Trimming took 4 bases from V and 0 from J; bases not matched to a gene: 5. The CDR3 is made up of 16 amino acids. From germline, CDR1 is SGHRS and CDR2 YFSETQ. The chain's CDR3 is CASSGGSGSSYNEQFF. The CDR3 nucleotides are TGCGCCAGCAGCGGGGGTAGCGGGAGCTCCTACAATGAGCAGTTCTTC.

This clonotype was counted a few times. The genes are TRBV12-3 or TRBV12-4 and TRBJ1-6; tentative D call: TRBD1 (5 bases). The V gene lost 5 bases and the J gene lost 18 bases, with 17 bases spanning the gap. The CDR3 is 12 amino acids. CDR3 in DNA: TGTGCCAGCAGTCAAACGGACACCAGGTCCCACTTT. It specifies CASSQTDTRSHF.

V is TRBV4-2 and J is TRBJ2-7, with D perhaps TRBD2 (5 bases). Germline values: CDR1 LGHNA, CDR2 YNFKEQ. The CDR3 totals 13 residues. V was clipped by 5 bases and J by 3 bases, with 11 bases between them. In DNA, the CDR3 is TGTGCCAGCAGCGCCTATCGGGACTACGAGCAGTACTTC. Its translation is CASSAYRDYEQYF.

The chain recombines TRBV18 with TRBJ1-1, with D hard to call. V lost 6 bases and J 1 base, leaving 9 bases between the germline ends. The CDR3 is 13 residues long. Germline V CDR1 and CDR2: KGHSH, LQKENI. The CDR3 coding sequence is TGTGCCAGCTCCCACGGACCGAACACTGAAGCTTTCTTT. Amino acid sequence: CASSHGPNTEAFF.

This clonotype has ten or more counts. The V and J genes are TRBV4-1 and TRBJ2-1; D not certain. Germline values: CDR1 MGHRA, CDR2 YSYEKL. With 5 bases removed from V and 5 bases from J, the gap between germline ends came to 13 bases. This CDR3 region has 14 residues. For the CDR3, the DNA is TGCGCCAGCAGCATTAACCCCACCCACAATGAGCAGTTCTTC. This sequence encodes CASSINPTHNEQFF.

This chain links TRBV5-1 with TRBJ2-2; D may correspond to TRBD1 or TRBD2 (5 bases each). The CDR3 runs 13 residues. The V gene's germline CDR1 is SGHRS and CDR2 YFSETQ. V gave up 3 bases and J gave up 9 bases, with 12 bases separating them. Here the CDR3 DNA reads TGCGCCAGCAGCTCGGACTGGGGACGGGAGCTGTTTTTT. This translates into CASSSDWGRELFF.

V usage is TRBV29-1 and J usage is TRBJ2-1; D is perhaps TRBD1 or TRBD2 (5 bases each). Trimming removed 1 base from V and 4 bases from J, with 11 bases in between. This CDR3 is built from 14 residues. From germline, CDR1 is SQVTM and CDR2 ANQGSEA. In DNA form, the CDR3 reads TGCAGCGTTGAAGGGGTTGGGGGATACAATGAGCAGTTCTTC. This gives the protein CSVEGVGGYNEQFF.